This T cell receptor beta chain was identified in a study of OX40 agonist ivuxolimab in advanced cancers. Study context: Three individuals attained partial responses, comprising one hepatocellular carcinoma case and two cutaneous melanoma cases.

The method was immunoSEQ multiplex PCR; TCRdb's version includes in-frame clones alone and lacks a portion of them. The sample yields just over 40,000 clones, more than 75% seen once. The germline CDR1 and CDR2 sequences are SGHKS and YYEKEE (reference sequence). The CDR3 spans 16 residues. J lost 7 bases, V lost 5 bases, and 12 bases had no gene match. Overall study findings and caveats: Which antigen the expanded peripheral T cells recognized is unknown.

This clone appeared a single time. The antigen is undetermined. The chain carries TRBV5-5 and TRBJ1-1; 12 bases align to TRBD1. The specimen comprised CD4+ or CD8+ T cells sorted from blood, sampled in a trial of the OX40 agonist ivuxolimab. The source is an adult with an advanced solid tumor such as melanoma, head and neck, liver or kidney cancer. DNA of the CDR3: TGTGCCAGCAGTGCCGGGACAGGGGGCGCGTCGATTGAAGCTTTCTTT. Translated: CASSAGTGGASIEAFF.